A single T cell receptor beta chain is shown here with its context. What it binds is unknown. This sample was included in a study of T cell repertoires in ileal Crohn's disease. On the study more broadly: Patients had a median roughly 8-year disease duration, and about 40% were active smokers.

TCRdb's copy holds only in-frame clones and misses some; the assay was immunoSEQ multiplex PCR. Of 3,600 or so clones in the sample, over 75% are singletons; the top ten hold 4.5% to 6%. Study observations and caveats: The median delay to postoperative endoscopy was 6 to 7 months. High-frequency clones were more common in sorted CD8 than CD4 cells. Active smokers at surgery had more clonal expansions than non-smokers.

Time point described: neoterminal ileum biopsy at postoperative endoscopy, about 6 months after surgery. Germline assignment: CDR1 KGHSH and CDR2 LQKENI. V lost 2 bases to trimming and J lost 9 bases, with 8 bases between them. The CDR3 contains 12 residues. The specimen sequenced was ileal tissue. V and J are TRBV18 and TRBJ2-1; possible D gene TRBD2, 5 bases. This clonotype was obtained from an adult with Crohn's disease. The CDR3 bases are TGTGCCAGCTCACCAGGACGGGGTGAGCAGTTCTTC. Translation gives CASSPGRGEQFF.